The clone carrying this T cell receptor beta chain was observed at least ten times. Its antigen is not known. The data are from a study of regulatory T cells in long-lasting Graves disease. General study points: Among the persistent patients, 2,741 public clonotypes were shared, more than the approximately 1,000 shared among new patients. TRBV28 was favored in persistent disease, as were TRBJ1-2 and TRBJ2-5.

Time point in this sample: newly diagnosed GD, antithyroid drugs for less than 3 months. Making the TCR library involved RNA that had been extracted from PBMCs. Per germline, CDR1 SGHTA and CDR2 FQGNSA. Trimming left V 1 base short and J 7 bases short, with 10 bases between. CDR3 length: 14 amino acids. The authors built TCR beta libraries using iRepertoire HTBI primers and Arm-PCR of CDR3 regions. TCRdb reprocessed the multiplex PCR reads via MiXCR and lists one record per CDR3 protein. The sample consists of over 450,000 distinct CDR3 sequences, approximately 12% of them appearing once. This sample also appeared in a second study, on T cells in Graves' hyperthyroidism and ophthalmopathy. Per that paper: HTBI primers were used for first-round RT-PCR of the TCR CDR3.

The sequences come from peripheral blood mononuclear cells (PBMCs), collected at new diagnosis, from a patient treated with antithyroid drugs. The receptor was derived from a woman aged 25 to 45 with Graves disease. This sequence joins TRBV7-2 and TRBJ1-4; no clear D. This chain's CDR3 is CASSLGVGREKLFF. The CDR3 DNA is TGTGCCAGCAGCTTAGGTGTCGGGCGTGAAAAACTGTTTTTT.